The clone carrying this T cell receptor beta chain was detected a few times. The antigen is unknown. This sample was included in a study of beta chain features in type 1 diabetes. CD45RO/CCR7/CD25/CD127/CD95/CD27 staining was used to isolate CD4+ naive, central memory, regulatory and stem cell-like memory cells by sorting. Populations isolated by sorting all had purity greater than 95%. Germline CDR1 is LGHNA and CDR2 is YNFKEQ. With V trimmed by 3 bases and J by 2 bases, 15 bases remained unmatched. The CDR3 contains 19 residues. Study conclusions and caveats: Fewer insertions but more deletions were seen at VDJ junctions in type 1 diabetes patients. Moderate but significant shortening of TCRB CDR3s was recorded in all four CD4+ subsets from Type 1 diabetes patients.

Every isolated RNA sample was fully reverse transcribed, so sequencing captured expressed TCRB transcripts. Profiling relied on immunoSEQ multiplex PCR, and the TCRdb table lists in-frame clones only, not all of them. The table records about 710,000 clones, more than 12% of them present only once. Sequences were obtained from naive CD4+ T cells from blood. The chain uses TRBV4-2 and TRBJ2-4, with 8 bases identical to TRBD1. The origin of this receptor is a man younger than 30 with type 1 diabetes. The CDR3 spells CASSQMPGQAVLTKNIQYF. CDR3 DNA: TGTGCCAGCAGCCAGATGCCGGGACAGGCTGTACTGACCAAAAACATTCAGTACTTC.